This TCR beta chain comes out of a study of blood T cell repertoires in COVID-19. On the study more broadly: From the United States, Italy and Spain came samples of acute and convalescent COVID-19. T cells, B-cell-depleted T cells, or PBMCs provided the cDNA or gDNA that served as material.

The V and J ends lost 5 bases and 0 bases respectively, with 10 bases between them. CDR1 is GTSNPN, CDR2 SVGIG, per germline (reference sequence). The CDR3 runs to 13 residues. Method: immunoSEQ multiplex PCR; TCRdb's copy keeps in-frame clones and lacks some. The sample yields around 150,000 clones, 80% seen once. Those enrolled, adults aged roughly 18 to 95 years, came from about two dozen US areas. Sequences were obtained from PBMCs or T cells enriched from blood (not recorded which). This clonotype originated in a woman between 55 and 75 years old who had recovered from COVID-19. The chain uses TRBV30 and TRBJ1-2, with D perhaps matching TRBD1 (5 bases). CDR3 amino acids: CAWVQATNYGYTF. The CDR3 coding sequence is TGTGCCTGGGTACAGGCAACTAACTATGGCTACACCTTC. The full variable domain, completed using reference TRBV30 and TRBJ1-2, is SQTIHQWPATLVQPVGSPLSLECTVEGTSNPNLYWYRQAAGRGLQLLFYSVGIGQISSEVPQNLSASRPQDRQFILSSKKLLLSDSGFYLCAWVQATNYGYTFGSGTRLTVV.